This T cell receptor beta chain derives from a study of T-cell memory formation after mild COVID-19. Overall study findings and caveats: For contracting clones, CD4+ ones sat mainly in CM and EM, CD8+ in EMRA. Clones that got smaller from day 15 to 85 had even CD4/CD8, while clones growing later tipped toward CD4+. A second wave of clones peaked on day 37, and their SARS-CoV-2 specificity went unconfirmed.

Barcoded TCR alpha and TCR beta cDNA libraries with UMIs came from 5'RACE using constant-segment primers. TCRdb redid the calling of the 5' RACE reads with MiXCR, one entry per CDR3 protein. The data hold some 270,000 distinct CDR3 sequences, with about 16% observed a single time. In the case of this clonotype: Its antigen is undetermined.

The CDR3 extends over 14 amino acids. With V trimmed by 6 bases and J by 4 bases, 9 bases remained unmatched. The germline gives CDR1 KGHSH, CDR2 LQKENI. What was sequenced was PBMCs or a T cell subset sorted from them (not recorded which). This receptor was taken from an adult woman who had mild COVID-19 (a few samples of this study predate the infection). Cell type and time point are not known. V usage is TRBV18 and J usage is TRBJ2-7, with TRBD1 identical over 7 bases. The CDR3 region is CASSPDRVGYEQYF. DNA for the CDR3: TGTGCCAGCTCGCCAGACAGGGTCGGTTACGAGCAGTACTTC.